Shown below are 13 T cell receptor beta chains from a single sample sequenced in a study of blood T cell repertoires in COVID-19. The protocol was immunoSEQ multiplex PCR, while the TCRdb copy is restricted to in-frame clones and leaves out a portion. Here the sample spans 360,000 or so clones, about 88% being singletons. The sample was PBMCs or T cells enriched from blood (not recorded which). The receptor source for this set is a woman aged 25 to 39 who had recovered from COVID-19.

The rearrangement joins TRBV7-9 to TRBJ1-4; TRBD1 is a possible D gene (6 bases). Germline values: CDR1 SEHNR, CDR2 FQNEAQ (reference sequence). Trimming removed 5 bases from V and 10 bases from J, with 20 bases in between. The CDR3 totals 15 residues. The CDR3 sequence: CASSKLGGRPGKLFF. The CDR3 nucleotides read TGTGCCAGCAGCAAGCTAGGGGGTAGACCGGGAAAACTGTTTTTT.

The J gene is TRBJ1-2, the V gene TRBV7-9, with D tentatively TRBD1 (5 bases). This CDR3 has 14 residues. Trimming removed 0 bases from V and 8 bases from J, with 13 bases in between. Germline lookup yields CDR1 SEHNR and CDR2 FQNEAQ (reference sequence). CDR3 nucleotide sequence: TGTGCCAGCAGCTTAGCATCGTCAGGGTACGGCTACACCTTC. Translation: CASSLASSGYGYTF.

The CDR3, as DNA: TGTGCCAGTAGTATTTCTAGGAATGATAATTCACCCCTCCACTTT. Encoded protein: CASSISRNDNSPLHF. The chain recombines TRBV19 with TRBJ1-6; unclear D gene. V was pared by 3 bases and J by 5 bases, with 11 bases between. CDR1 LNHDA and CDR2 SQIVND come from the germline V gene (reference sequence). This CDR3 is built from 15 residues.

The rearrangement uses TRBV27 and TRBJ1-1; D gene ambiguous. The CDR3 runs to 15 residues. V was clipped by 3 bases and J by 0 bases, with 11 bases between them. In germline, CDR1 is MNHEY, CDR2 SMNVEV (reference sequence). CDR3 in DNA: TGTGCCAGCAGTTTGGTGCCACAGATGAACACTGAAGCTTTCTTT. Its translation is CASSLVPQMNTEAFF.

This sequence joins TRBV18 and TRBJ1-4; D is possibly TRBD1 (5 bases). The CDR3 has 15 amino acids. V was shortened by 6 bases and J by 8 bases, with 19 bases between the two germline ends. CDR1 KGHSH and CDR2 LQKENI come from the germline V gene. In nucleotides, the CDR3 is TGTGCCAGCTCTCGTTGGCCAGGGAAGGGCGAAAAACTGTTTTTT. Translation: CASSRWPGKGEKLFF.

J is TRBJ2-7 and V is TRBV27; TRBD1 matches at 7 bases. Looked up from germline, CDR1 is MNHEY and CDR2 is SMNVEV (reference sequence). V lost 3 bases to trimming and J lost 4 bases; unmatched junction nucleotides: 12. The CDR3 totals 16 residues. The CDR3 here is CASSLSPGTEAYEQYF. The CDR3 coding sequence is TGTGCCAGCAGTTTGAGTCCCGGGACAGAAGCATACGAGCAGTACTTC.

The V and J genes are TRBV25-1 and TRBJ1-2; a possible D gene is TRBD1 (5 bases). The CDR3 totals 15 residues. V shed 2 bases and J shed 5 bases, with 15 bases lying between them. Germline CDR1 reads MGHDK; CDR2 reads SYGVNS. As DNA, the CDR3 is TGTGCCAGCAGTGAACCCCGGGACGGAGGGTATGGCTACACCTTC. As protein: CASSEPRDGGYGYTF.

The chain is built from TRBV5-1 and TRBJ1-1; 7 bases align to TRBD1. With 4 bases clipped from V and 5 bases from J, the junction kept 20 bases outside the gene matches. Per the germline V gene, CDR1 is SGHRS and CDR2 is YFSETQ. CDR3 length equals 18 residues. CDR3 sequence reads: CASSPIPIQGMTATEAFF. The CDR3 DNA sequence: TGCGCCAGCAGCCCCATACCCATACAGGGGATGACTGCAACTGAAGCTTTCTTT.

This clone was detected once. The chain joins TRBV3-1 (or the pseudogene TRBV3-2) to TRBJ2-5, with unresolved D. V lost 1 base to trimming and J lost 6 bases, with 6 bases between them. The CDR3 runs 12 residues. Germline V CDR1 and CDR2: LGHDT, YNNKEL (reference sequence). This CDR3 is CASSQGWQTQYF. As DNA, the CDR3 is TGTGCCAGCAGCCAAGGTTGGCAGACCCAGTACTTC.

The genes are TRBV29-1 and TRBJ1-1; no definite D call. This CDR3 is built from 13 residues. V was pared by 1 base and J by 4 bases, with 10 bases between. Germline CDR1 reads SQVTM; CDR2 reads ANQGSEA. Here the CDR3 reads CSVEVRGGTEAFF. Here the CDR3 DNA reads TGCAGCGTTGAAGTACGTGGAGGCACTGAAGCTTTCTTT.

The chain links TRBV2 to TRBJ1-2, with D perhaps TRBD1 (6 bases). Germline V lookup: CDR1 SNHLY, CDR2 FYNNEI. The CDR3 is made up of 14 amino acids. V gave up 7 bases and J gave up 3 bases, with 15 bases separating them. The CDR3 DNA follows: TGTGCCAGCAAAAAGGGGGGGGCTGACTATGGCTACACCTTC. Amino acid sequence: CASKKGGADYGYTF.

V and J are TRBV4-1 and TRBJ2-6, with 8 bases identical to TRBD1. V was clipped by 0 bases and J by 2 bases; unmatched bases: 3. The CDR3 consists of 17 residues. In germline, CDR1 is MGHRA, CDR2 YSYEKL. The CDR3 nucleotides read TGCGCCAGCAGCCAAGAGGGCAGGGGGCCTGGGGCCAACGTCCTGACTTTC. Translated: CASSQEGRGPGANVLTF.

The CDR3 region is CASSLGRGSGYGYTF. Here the CDR3 DNA reads TGTGCCAGCAGTTTGGGTAGGGGAAGTGGCTATGGCTACACCTTC. The chain couples TRBV28 to TRBJ1-2; weak D call: TRBD1 (5 bases). Trimming shortened V by 3 bases and J by 4 bases, and 15 bases separated the two germline ends. The CDR3 is 15 amino acids. Germline CDR1 reads MDHEN; CDR2 reads SYDVKM.